These T cell receptor beta chains were read from a single sample in a study of human T cells and chemical hapten exposure. TCRdb fed the RACE reads into MiXCR, producing one record per CDR3 protein. Of tens of thousands of distinct CDR3 sequences in the sample, 13% were seen once. The sample here was whole blood, taken in connection with sensitization to the hapten diphenylcyclopropenone (DPC). The receptors originated from a woman aged 45-59 years with alopecia areata. Some clones in this sample may be carry-over from other donors' samples. The CDR3 runs from the conserved cysteine through the conserved F or W. A D gene is named only where the DNA matches it firmly. Size is omitted from some rows. Given values are once, few, many or a class for expanded clones.

j_gene | abundance | d_gene | v_gene | CDR3nt | CDR3aa
TRBJ2-5 | NA | NA | TRBV4-1 | TGCGCCAGCAGCCAAGCGGGATCAGAGACCCAGTACTTC | CASSQAGSETQYF
TRBJ2-1 | NA | NA | TRBV5-4 | TGTGCCAGCAGCTTGGGCAGCGGTCGGGATGAGCAGTTCTTC | CASSLGSGRDEQFF
TRBJ2-2 | NA | NA | TRBV3-1 | TGTGCCAGCGCCCGAGCGACTTTTAACACCGGGGAGCTGTTTTTT | CASARATFNTGELFF
TRBJ2-1 | many | NA | TRBV28 | TGTGCCAGCAGTTCCCCTACCTTAGGGCGTTACAATGAGCAGTTCTTC | CASSSPTLGRYNEQFF
TRBJ2-1 | few | NA | TRBV12-3/TRBV12-4 | TGTGCCAGCAGCCCGGAATTAGGGCAGTTCTTC | CASSPELGQFF
TRBJ2-1 | many | NA | TRBV18 | TGTGCCAGCTCACGACGGCCCGAGGAGGGGTCGTACAATGAGCAGTTCTTC | CASSRRPEEGSYNEQFF
TRBJ2-1 | many | NA | TRBV20-1 | TGCAGTGCTGCGACAGAGGGCTCCTACAATGAGCAGTTCTTC | CSAATEGSYNEQFF
TRBJ1-6 | NA | TRBD1 | TRBV10-3 | TGTGCCATCAGTGGACAGGGGGCTGATTCACCCCTCCACTTT | CAISGQGADSPLHF
TRBJ2-1 | many | NA | TRBV20-1 | TGCAGTGCCACTACAGGACCCAATGAGCAGTTCTTC | CSATTGPNEQFF
TRBJ2-5 | NA | TRBD1 | TRBV2 | TGTGCCAGCAGTGAGGGACAGGGGGTCGTTGAGACCCAGTACTTC | CASSEGQGVVETQYF
TRBJ2-7 | NA | NA | TRBV6-6 | TGTGCCAGCAGGGCCGGGACTGCCTCTTACGAGCAGTACTTC | CASRAGTASYEQYF
TRBJ2-5 | few | TRBD2 | TRBV3-1 | TGTGCCAGCAGCCAAGATCAGGCGGGAGGCCAAGAGACCCAGTACTTC | CASSQDQAGGQETQYF
TRBJ1-6 | NA | TRBD1 | TRBV6-1 | TGTGCCAGCAGTACCCGACAGGGTAATTCACCCCTCCACTTT | CASSTRQGNSPLHF
TRBJ2-1 | many | NA | TRBV13 | TGTGCCAGCAGCTTAGTAGGGAGAGGAAAATACAATGAGCAGTTCTTC | CASSLVGRGKYNEQFF
TRBJ2-3 | many | NA | TRBV12-3/TRBV12-4 | TGTGCCAGCAGTCCCCGTGGAGGATCGACTAGCACAGATACGCAGTATTTT | CASSPRGGSTSTDTQYF
TRBJ1-1 | many | NA | TRBV18 | TGTGCCAGCTCACCGCGGGTGGGGGGAGGCACTGAAGCTTTCTTT | CASSPRVGGGTEAFF
TRBJ2-1 | NA | TRBD1 | TRBV24-1 | TGTGCCACCAGTGATTCACAGGGGGCCTACAATGAGCAGTTCTTC | CATSDSQGAYNEQFF
TRBJ2-4 | NA | NA | TRBV14 | TGTGCCAGCAGCCTTTCGAGGAGGCACCATAAGGCCAAAAACATTCAGTACTTC | CASSLSRRHHKAKNIQYF
TRBJ1-3 | few | TRBD1 | TRBV5-1 | TGCGCCAGCAGCCGGGACAGGACCTCTGGAAACACCATATATTTT | CASSRDRTSGNTIYF
TRBJ1-2 | NA | NA | TRBV3-1 | TGTGCCAGCAGCCAAGGGCACAGTTTTAACTATGGCTACACCTTC | CASSQGHSFNYGYTF
TRBJ2-7 | NA | NA | TRBV28 | TGTGCCACCATCCGAGGGGGGAACTCCTACGAGCAGTACTTC | CATIRGGNSYEQYF
TRBJ2-7 | NA | NA | TRBV29-1 | TGCAGCGTTGAAGATCAGGGGAACGAGCAGTACTTC | CSVEDQGNEQYF
TRBJ2-7 | NA | NA | TRBV29-1 | TGCAGCGTTGGGGGGCCTACACCCCTCGAGCAGTACTTC | CSVGGPTPLEQYF
TRBJ2-7 | many | NA | TRBV5-1 | TGCGCCAGCAGCTTGGACAGGACAGTCTACGAGCAGTACTTC | CASSLDRTVYEQYF
TRBJ1-2 | NA | NA | TRBV7-9 | TGTGCCAGCAGCTTAGACGTCTTGGACAGTGAGGGCTACACCTTC | CASSLDVLDSEGYTF
TRBJ2-7 | NA | TRBD2 | TRBV12-5 | TGTGCTACTCACCATAGCGGGAGTTACGAGCAGTACTTC | CATHHSGSYEQYF